This T cell receptor (beta chain) was identified in a study of OX40 agonist ivuxolimab in advanced cancers. Study-wide background: Patients with hepatocellular carcinoma, melanoma, renal cell or head and neck cancer made up the dose-escalation patients. Study-level points and caveats: Within 6 weeks, CD4+ and CD8+ blood T cells expanded clonally at 0.1 to 3.0 mg/kg.

Assay: immunoSEQ multiplex PCR; the TCRdb copy retains only in-frame clones and omits some. The sample holds 95,000 to 100,000 clones, roughly 91% seen once. V was clipped by 3 bases and J by 7 bases; unmatched bases: 9. This CDR3 has 14 residues. The V gene's germline CDR1 is SGHTA and CDR2 FQGNSA. About this clone: No antigen is known for it.

Blood got drawn at baseline, again on cycle 4 day 1, and then on cycle 7 day 1. Source: CD4+ or CD8+ T cells sorted from blood, taken in a trial of the OX40 agonist ivuxolimab. The chain uses TRBV7-2 and TRBJ2-7; 7 bases line up with TRBD2. This sequence was found in an adult with an advanced solid tumor such as melanoma, head and neck, liver or kidney cancer. The CDR3 nucleotides read TGTGCCAGCAGCTTCCAGGGAGGGCCGGGTGAGCAGTACTTC. Translation gives CASSFQGGPGEQYF.